Listed below are T cell receptor beta chains from one sample, sequenced in a study of blood T cell repertoires in COVID-19. Assay used: immunoSEQ multiplex PCR; TCRdb lists only in-frame clones, some missing. The table includes more than 95,000 clones, less than 80% detected once. The sequenced sample consisted of peripheral blood. The receptors come from a man aged 45-65 years with acute or convalescent COVID-19. Both conserved end residues are part of each CDR3. A D gene is named only where the DNA matches it firmly. Rows give clone size only sometimes, using once, few, many, or a class for an expanded clone.

clone_size,d_call,j_call,v_call,cdr3_nt,cdr3_aa
NA,NA,TRBJ2-1,TRBV6-1,TGTGCCAGCAGTGAGGCGGACTGGAGCTCCTACAATGAGCAGTTCTTC,CASSEADWSSYNEQFF
NA,NA,TRBJ2-7,TRBV6-5,TGTGCCAGCAGTTACTCGAAGTGGGACACCTCATACGAGCAGTACTTC,CASSYSKWDTSYEQYF
once,TRBD1,TRBJ2-7,TRBV10-2,TGCGCCAGCAGTTCGGACAGGGGTAACGAGCAGTACTTC,CASSSDRGNEQYF
NA,TRBD1,TRBJ1-1,TRBV19,TGTGCCAGTAGTTCCTTCCGGACAGGGGGCGTCCAGGGAGCTTTCTTT,CASSSFRTGGVQGAFF
few,NA,TRBJ2-7,TRBV5-1,TGCGCCAGCAGCTCCACAGGGTCGTACGAGCAGTACTTC,CASSSTGSYEQYF
NA,NA,TRBJ2-2,TRBV9,TGTGCCAGCAGCTCGGCCGGGACACCCACCGGGGAGCTGTTTTTT,CASSSAGTPTGELFF
NA,NA,TRBJ1-4,TRBV6-1,TGTGCCAGCAGTGAACTATCGGGACTATATAATGAAAAACTGTTTTTT,CASSELSGLYNEKLFF
NA,TRBD1,TRBJ1-6,TRBV11-2,TGTGCCAGCAGCCCTCGACAGGGTATGGTGCTCGATTCACCCCTCCACTTT,CASSPRQGMVLDSPLHF
NA,TRBD2,TRBJ2-1,TRBV9,TGTGCCAGCAGCGTAGGACCTAGCGGTGAGCAGTTCTTC,CASSVGPSGEQFF
NA,NA,TRBJ1-4,TRBV5-4,TGTGCCACGGGGAGGCCTAATGAAAAACTGTTTTTT,CATGRPNEKLFF
NA,NA,TRBJ2-7,TRBV4-1,TGCGCCAGCAGCCAAGTGCTCTCAGGGAACTACGAGCAGTACTTC,CASSQVLSGNYEQYF
NA,TRBD1,TRBJ1-1,TRBV19,TGTGCCAGTAGTTCTCCACAGGGGGCTCGGACTGAAGCTTTCTTT,CASSSPQGARTEAFF
NA,NA,TRBJ2-1,TRBV7-3,TGTGCCAGCAGCCCCATTGCGGACAATGAGCAGTTCTTC,CASSPIADNEQFF
NA,NA,TRBJ2-4,TRBV15,TGTGCCACCAGCCCAGGCGGGCCAGCCAAAAACATTCAGTACTTC,CATSPGGPAKNIQYF
NA,TRBD2,TRBJ2-7,TRBV20-1,TGCAGTGCTAGTATAGCTAGCGGGACCTACGAGCAGTACTTC,CSASIASGTYEQYF
once,NA,TRBJ1-5,TRBV19,TGTGCCAGTAGTATTGGTTCAGGGGATGCGAGCAATCAGCCCCAGCATTTT,CASSIGSGDASNQPQHF
NA,NA,TRBJ2-1,TRBV5-4,TGTGCCAGCCAATCGACTACAGGGTACAATGAGCAGTTCTTC,CASQSTTGYNEQFF
NA,TRBD2,TRBJ2-1,TRBV18,TGTGCCAGCTCACCAGTGAGCGGGAGCCGAAATGAGCAGTTCTTC,CASSPVSGSRNEQFF
NA,NA,TRBJ1-1,TRBV6-2/TRBV6-3,TGTGCCAGCGGTTCGGCGGGGACCGGGAACACTGAAGCTTTCTTT,CASGSAGTGNTEAFF
few,NA,TRBJ1-1,TRBV19,TGTGCCAGTAGTATCGGGGTACCGGTGGTTGCTGAAGCTTTCTTT,CASSIGVPVVAEAFF
NA,NA,TRBJ2-7,TRBV5-1,TGCGCCAGCAGCACCTCGGCGGGCTACGAGCAGTACTTC,CASSTSAGYEQYF
NA,TRBD2,TRBJ2-5,TRBV2,TGTGCCAGGGGGCGGACTAGCGCGGAGACCCAGTACTTC,CARGRTSAETQYF
few,NA,TRBJ2-6,TRBV7-9,TGTGCCAGCAGCCCCCGGTTTCACAGGGCCGGGGGGGCCAACGTCCTGACTTTC,CASSPRFHRAGGANVLTF
NA,TRBD1,TRBJ2-5,TRBV10-3,TGTGCCATTGGGCAGGGGGAGAAGGGAGAGACCCAGTACTTC,CAIGQGEKGETQYF
NA,TRBD1,TRBJ2-7,TRBV19,TGTGCCAGTAGTGCCATCATCGGGACAGGCCTCGACGAGCAGTACTTC,CASSAIIGTGLDEQYF
few,TRBD1,TRBJ2-7,TRBV5-1,TGCGCCAGCAGCTTGAATACAGGGGGCTACGAGCAGTACTTC,CASSLNTGGYEQYF
NA,NA,TRBJ1-2,TRBV5-4,TGTGCCAGCAGCTCGGACACCTTAAACTATGGCTACACCTTC,CASSSDTLNYGYTF
NA,TRBD2,TRBJ2-7,TRBV5-1,TGCGCCAGCCAGGGACTAGCGGGAGCCTACGAGCAGTACTTC,CASQGLAGAYEQYF
NA,NA,TRBJ2-1,TRBV6-5,TGTGCCAGCTCAGAGACAAACAATGAGCAGTTCTTC,CASSETNNEQFF
NA,NA,TRBJ1-5,TRBV27,TGTGCCAGCAGTTTATACGGTGAGGGCATGGGCAATCAGCCCCAGCATTTT,CASSLYGEGMGNQPQHF
NA,TRBD1,TRBJ1-2,TRBV4-1,TGCGCCAGCAGCCAAAATGCCAGACAGGGTTATGGCTACACCTTC,CASSQNARQGYGYTF
NA,NA,TRBJ1-1,TRBV2,TGTGCCAGCAGTGAACTCCGGTCGGGCACTGAAGCTTTCTTT,CASSELRSGTEAFF
NA,NA,TRBJ1-5,TRBV2,TGTGCCAGCAGTGAAGCAAACAGATACGCCCAGCCCCAGCATTTT,CASSEANRYAQPQHF
once,NA,TRBJ2-5,TRBV3-1/TRBV3-2,TGTGCCAGCACCCAGGTGGGGCTCGGAGAGACCCAGTACTTC,CASTQVGLGETQYF
few,TRBD1,TRBJ2-3,TRBV11-3,TGTGCCAGCAGCTTCGGACAGGAAGATACGCAGTATTTT,CASSFGQEDTQYF
NA,TRBD2,TRBJ2-7,TRBV5-1,TGCGCCAGCAGCCTTTTGGGGGGGACCTCCTACGAGCAGTACTTC,CASSLLGGTSYEQYF
NA,TRBD1,TRBJ1-6,TRBV27,TGTGCCAGCAGTCCCATCACAGGGGTATCACCCCTCCACTTT,CASSPITGVSPLHF
NA,NA,TRBJ1-6,TRBV7-9,TGTGCCAGCAGCCCACCGACAGCATATTCACCCCTCCACTTT,CASSPPTAYSPLHF
once,TRBD1,TRBJ1-6,TRBV25-1,TGTGCCAGCAGTGACCCCCAACAGGGGGCAAATTCACCCCTCCACTTT,CASSDPQQGANSPLHF
once,NA,TRBJ2-2,TRBV14,TGTGCCAGCAGCCAAGGGAGAAACACCGGGGAGCTGTTTTTT,CASSQGRNTGELFF
NA,NA,TRBJ2-1,TRBV5-8,TGTGCCAGCAGCCGGGGAGGACGGGAGATCTACAATGAGCAGTTCTTC,CASSRGGREIYNEQFF
NA,NA,TRBJ2-2,TRBV10-3,TGTGCCATCAAGCGGACCCCTGGGGATACGACCGGGGAGCTGTTTTTT,CAIKRTPGDTTGELFF
NA,TRBD2,TRBJ2-3,TRBV5-1,TGCGCCAGCAGCTTAAACGGGGGGGCCACAGATACGCAGTATTTT,CASSLNGGATDTQYF
NA,TRBD1,TRBJ2-2,TRBV5-1,TGCGCCAGCGGGGACAGGAACACCGGGGAGCTGTTTTTT,CASGDRNTGELFF
NA,NA,TRBJ2-7,TRBV30,TGTGCCTGGATACGGGGGACCTACGAGCAGTACTTC,CAWIRGTYEQYF
NA,TRBD2,TRBJ2-1,TRBV30,TGTGCCTGGAAGATAGCGGGGTACAATGAGCAGTTCTTC,CAWKIAGYNEQFF
NA,NA,TRBJ1-2,TRBV27,TGTGCCAGCAGTATCAGAACAGGGATGGGCTACACCTTC,CASSIRTGMGYTF
once,NA,TRBJ1-5,TRBV11-2,TGTGCCAGCAGCTTAGAAAGGGGACAGCCCCAGCATTTT,CASSLERGQPQHF
NA,NA,TRBJ1-4,TRBV7-8,TGTGCCAGCAGCGGTGGCAGGGGATCGGCTAATGAAAAACTGTTTTTT,CASSGGRGSANEKLFF
few,TRBD2,TRBJ2-1,TRBV9,TGTGCCAGCAGCGTCCGTAGCGGGAGCTCCTACAATGAGCAGTTCTTC,CASSVRSGSSYNEQFF
NA,NA,TRBJ1-5,TRBV5-6,TGTGCCAGCAGCTTGGGGCCAGGGTGGAATCAGCCCCAGCATTTT,CASSLGPGWNQPQHF
NA,NA,TRBJ1-2,TRBV5-6,TGTGCCAGCAGCTTGCGGGGGGCCGGGTTAGGGTATGGCTACACCTTC,CASSLRGAGLGYGYTF
NA,TRBD1,TRBJ1-5,TRBV27,TGTGCCAGCAGTCCGAACAGGGGACGACCTAAACATCAGCCCCAGCATTTT,CASSPNRGRPKHQPQHF
NA,NA,TRBJ2-2,TRBV7-8,TGTGCCAGCAGTCGCCAGGGGATCGGGGAGCTGTTTTTT,CASSRQGIGELFF
NA,TRBD2,TRBJ2-1,TRBV30,TGTGCCTGGAGTGGGGGGGGGTACTACAATGAGCAGTTCTTC,CAWSGGGYYNEQFF
NA,NA,TRBJ1-5,TRBV7-9,TGTGCCAGCAGCTTAGGGGTGGGGGCCCAGCCCCAGCATTTT,CASSLGVGAQPQHF
NA,NA,TRBJ2-1,TRBV7-9,TGTGCCAGCAGCCCAGCTAGGAATGAGCAGTTCTTC,CASSPARNEQFF